This T cell receptor (beta chain) was sequenced during a study of control samples from healthy donors and cancer patients. This clone was seen only once. Some clones are missing from TCRdb's copy, which holds only in-frame ones; the method was immunoSEQ multiplex PCR. The sample consists of 230,000 or so clones, roughly 94% of them appearing once. The sequence was collected from a man in his fifties in good health. The material sequenced was blood.

The CDR3 sequence: CASSTQSHFYNEQFF. For the CDR3, the DNA is TGTGCCAGCAGTACCCAGTCCCATTTCTACAATGAGCAGTTCTTC. The rearrangement uses TRBV2 and TRBJ2-1; D is ambiguous. CDR3 length: 15 residues. Trimming removed 5 bases at V and 3 bases at J, with 14 bases between. Looked up from germline, CDR1 is SNHLY and CDR2 is FYNNEI. The full variable domain, completed using reference TRBV2 and TRBJ2-1, is EPEVTQTPSHQVTQMGQEVILRCVPISNHLYFYWYRQILGQKVEFLVSFYNNEISEKSEIFDDQFSVERPDGSNFTLKIRSTKLEDSAMYFCASSTQSHFYNEQFFGPGTRLTVL.